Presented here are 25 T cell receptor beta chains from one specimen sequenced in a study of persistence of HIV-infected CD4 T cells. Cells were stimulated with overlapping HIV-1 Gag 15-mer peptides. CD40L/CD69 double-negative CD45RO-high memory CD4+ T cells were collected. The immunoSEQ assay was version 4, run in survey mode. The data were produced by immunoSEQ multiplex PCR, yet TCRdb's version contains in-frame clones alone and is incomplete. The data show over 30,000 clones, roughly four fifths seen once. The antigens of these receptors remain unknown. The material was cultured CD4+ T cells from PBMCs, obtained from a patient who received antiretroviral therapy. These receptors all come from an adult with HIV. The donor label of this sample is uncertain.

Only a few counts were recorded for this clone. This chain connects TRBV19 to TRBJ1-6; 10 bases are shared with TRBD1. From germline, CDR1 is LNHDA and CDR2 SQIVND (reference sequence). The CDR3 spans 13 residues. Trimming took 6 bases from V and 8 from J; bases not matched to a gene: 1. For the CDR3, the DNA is TGTGCCAGTAGAGGGACAGGGGATTCACCCCTCCACTTT. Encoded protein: CASRGTGDSPLHF.

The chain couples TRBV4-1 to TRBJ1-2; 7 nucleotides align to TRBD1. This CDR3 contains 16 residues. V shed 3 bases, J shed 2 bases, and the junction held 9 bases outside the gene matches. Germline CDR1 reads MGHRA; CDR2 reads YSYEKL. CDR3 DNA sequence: TGCGCCAGCAGCCAGGTGCCGGGACAGAAAAACTATGGCTACACCTTC. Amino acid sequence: CASSQVPGQKNYGYTF.

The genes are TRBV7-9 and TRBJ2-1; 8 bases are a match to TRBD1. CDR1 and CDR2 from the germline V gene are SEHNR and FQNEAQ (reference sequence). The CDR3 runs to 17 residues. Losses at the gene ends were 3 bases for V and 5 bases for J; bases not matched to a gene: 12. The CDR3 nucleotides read TGTGCCAGCAGCTTCTCTTCCCTACAGGGGGACGACAATGAGCAGTTCTTC. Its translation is CASSFSSLQGDDNEQFF.

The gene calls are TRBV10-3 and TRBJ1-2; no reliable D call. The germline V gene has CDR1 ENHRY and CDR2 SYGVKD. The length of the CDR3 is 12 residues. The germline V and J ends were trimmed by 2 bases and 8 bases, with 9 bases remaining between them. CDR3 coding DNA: TGTGCCATCAGTGAGGCACCTCGAGGCTACACCTTC. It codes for CAISEAPRGYTF.

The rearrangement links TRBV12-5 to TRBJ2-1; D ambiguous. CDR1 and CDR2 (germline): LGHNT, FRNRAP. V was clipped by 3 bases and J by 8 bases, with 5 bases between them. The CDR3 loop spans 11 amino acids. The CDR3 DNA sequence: TGTGCTAGTGGTTTTCGTGATGAGCAGTTCTTC. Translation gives CASGFRDEQFF.

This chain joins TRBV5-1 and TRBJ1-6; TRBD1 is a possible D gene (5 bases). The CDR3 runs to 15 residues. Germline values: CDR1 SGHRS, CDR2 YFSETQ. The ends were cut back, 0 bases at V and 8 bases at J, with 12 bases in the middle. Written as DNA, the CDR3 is TGCGCCAGCAGCTTGGAGTCAGGGTACGATTCACCCCTCCACTTT. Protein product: CASSLESGYDSPLHF.

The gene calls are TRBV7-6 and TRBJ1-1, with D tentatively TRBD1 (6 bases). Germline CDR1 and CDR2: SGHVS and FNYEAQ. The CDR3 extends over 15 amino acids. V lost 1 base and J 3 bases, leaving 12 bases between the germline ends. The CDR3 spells CASSLEPGADTEAFF. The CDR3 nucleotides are TGTGCCAGCAGCTTAGAACCGGGGGCCGACACTGAAGCTTTCTTT.

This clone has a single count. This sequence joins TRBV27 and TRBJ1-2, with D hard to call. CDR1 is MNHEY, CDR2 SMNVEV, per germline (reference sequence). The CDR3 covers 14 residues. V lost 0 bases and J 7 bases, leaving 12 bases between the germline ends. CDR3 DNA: TGTGCCAGCAGTTTATCGAGACTAGTTGGTGGCTACACCTTC. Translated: CASSLSRLVGGYTF.

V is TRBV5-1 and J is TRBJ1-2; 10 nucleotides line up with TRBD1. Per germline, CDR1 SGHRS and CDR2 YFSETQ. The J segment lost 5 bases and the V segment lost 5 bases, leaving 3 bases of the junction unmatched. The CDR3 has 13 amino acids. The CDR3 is CASRMDRGYGYTF. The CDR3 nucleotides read TGCGCCAGCAGGATGGACAGGGGGTATGGCTACACCTTC.

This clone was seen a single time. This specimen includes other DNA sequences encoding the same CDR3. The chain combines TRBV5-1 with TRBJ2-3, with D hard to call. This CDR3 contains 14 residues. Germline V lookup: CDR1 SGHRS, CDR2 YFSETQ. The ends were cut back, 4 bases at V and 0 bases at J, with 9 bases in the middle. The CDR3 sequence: CASSPQSSTDTQYF. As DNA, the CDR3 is TGCGCCAGCAGCCCCCAATCTAGCACAGATACGCAGTATTTT.

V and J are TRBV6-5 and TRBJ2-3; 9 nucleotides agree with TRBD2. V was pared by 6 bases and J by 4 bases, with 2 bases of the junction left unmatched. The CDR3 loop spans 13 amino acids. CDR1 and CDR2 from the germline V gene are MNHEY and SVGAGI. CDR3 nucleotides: TGTGCCAGCAGGGCGGGGGGGGCAGATACGCAGTATTTT. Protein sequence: CASRAGGADTQYF.

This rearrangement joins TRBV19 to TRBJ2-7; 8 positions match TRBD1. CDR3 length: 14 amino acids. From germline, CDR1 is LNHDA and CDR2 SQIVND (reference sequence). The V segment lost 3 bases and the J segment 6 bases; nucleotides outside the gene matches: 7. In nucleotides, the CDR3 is TGTGCCAGTAGTATTAGCGAGACAGGGGTCGAGCAGTACTTC. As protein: CASSISETGVEQYF.

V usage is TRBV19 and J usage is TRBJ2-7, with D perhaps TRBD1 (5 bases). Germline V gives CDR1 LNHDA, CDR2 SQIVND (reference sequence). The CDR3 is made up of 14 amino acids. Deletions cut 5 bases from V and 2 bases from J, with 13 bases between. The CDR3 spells CASSPQTETYEQYF. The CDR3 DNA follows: TGTGCCAGTAGTCCACAGACAGAAACCTACGAGCAGTACTTC.

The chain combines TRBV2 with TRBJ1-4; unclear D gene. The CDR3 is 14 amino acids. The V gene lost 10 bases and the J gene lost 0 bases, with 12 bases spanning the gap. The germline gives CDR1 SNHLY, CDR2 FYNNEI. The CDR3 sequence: CATTIGTTNEKLFF. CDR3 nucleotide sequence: TGTGCCACCACGATCGGCACAACTAATGAAAAACTGTTTTTT.

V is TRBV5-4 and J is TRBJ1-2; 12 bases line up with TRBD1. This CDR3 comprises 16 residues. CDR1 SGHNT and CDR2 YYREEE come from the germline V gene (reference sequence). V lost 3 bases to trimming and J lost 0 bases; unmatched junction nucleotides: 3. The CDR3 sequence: CASSWDRGRTNYGYTF. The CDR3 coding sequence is TGTGCCAGCAGCTGGGACAGGGGGCGCACTAACTATGGCTACACCTTC.

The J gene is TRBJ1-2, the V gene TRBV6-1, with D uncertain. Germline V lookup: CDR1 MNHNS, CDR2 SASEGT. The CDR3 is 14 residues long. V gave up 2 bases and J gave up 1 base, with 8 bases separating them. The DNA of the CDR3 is TGTGCCAGCAGTGAAATCGGCCTTAACTATGGCTACACCTTC. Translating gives CASSEIGLNYGYTF.

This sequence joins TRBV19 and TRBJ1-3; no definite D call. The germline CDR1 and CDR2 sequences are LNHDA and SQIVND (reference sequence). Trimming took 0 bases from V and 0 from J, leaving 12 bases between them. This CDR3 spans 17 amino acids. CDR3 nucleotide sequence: TGTGCCAGTAGTATAGATAACAGACCCTACTCTGGAAACACCATATATTTT. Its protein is CASSIDNRPYSGNTIYF. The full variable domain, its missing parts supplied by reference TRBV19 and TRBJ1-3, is DGGITQSPKYLFRKEGQNVTLSCEQNLNHDAMYWYRQDPGQGLRLIYYSQIVNDFQKGDIAEGYSVSREKKESFPLTVTSAQKNPTAFYLCASSIDNRPYSGNTIYFGEGSWLTVV.

CDR3 in DNA: TGTGCCAGCAGCGCCTTGAGCGGGGGGGCCTACAATGAGCAGTTCTTC. The encoded protein is CASSALSGGAYNEQFF. The rearrangement uses TRBV9 and TRBJ2-1, with 10 bases identical to TRBD2. CDR1 and CDR2 from the germline V gene are SGDLS and YYNGEE. V trimming: 3 bases; J trimming: 2 bases; junction bases outside the gene matches: 5. The CDR3 is 16 amino acids. Complete variable domain (other parts from reference TRBV9 and TRBJ2-1): DSGVTQTPKHLITATGQRVTLRCSPRSGDLSVYWYQQSLDQGLQFLIQYYNGEERAKGNILERFSAQQFPDLHSELNLSSLELGDSALYFCASSALSGGAYNEQFFGPGTRLTVL.

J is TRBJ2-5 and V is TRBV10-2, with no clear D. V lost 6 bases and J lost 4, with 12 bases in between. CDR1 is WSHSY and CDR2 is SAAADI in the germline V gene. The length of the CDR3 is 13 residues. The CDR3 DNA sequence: TGCGCCAGCAGCCAAGTGGGAACAGAGACCCAGTACTTC. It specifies CASSQVGTETQYF.

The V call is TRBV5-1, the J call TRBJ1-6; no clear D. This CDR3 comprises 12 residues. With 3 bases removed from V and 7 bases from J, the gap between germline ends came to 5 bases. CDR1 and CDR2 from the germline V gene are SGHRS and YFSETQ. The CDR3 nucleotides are TGCGCCAGCAGCTCCTCCAATTCACCCCTCCACTTT. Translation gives CASSSSNSPLHF.

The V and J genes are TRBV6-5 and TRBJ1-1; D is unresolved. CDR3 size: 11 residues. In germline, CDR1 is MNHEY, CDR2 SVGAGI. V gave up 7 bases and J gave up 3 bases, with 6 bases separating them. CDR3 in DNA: TGTGCCAGCACCAGAGACACTGAAGCTTTCTTT. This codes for CASTRDTEAFF.

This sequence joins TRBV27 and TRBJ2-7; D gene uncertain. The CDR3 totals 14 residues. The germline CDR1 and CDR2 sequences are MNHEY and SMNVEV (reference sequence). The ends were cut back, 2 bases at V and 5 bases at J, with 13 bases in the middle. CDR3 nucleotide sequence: TGTGCCAGCAGTTTAGGCACAGAAAGCGACGAGCAGTACTTC. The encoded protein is CASSLGTESDEQYF.

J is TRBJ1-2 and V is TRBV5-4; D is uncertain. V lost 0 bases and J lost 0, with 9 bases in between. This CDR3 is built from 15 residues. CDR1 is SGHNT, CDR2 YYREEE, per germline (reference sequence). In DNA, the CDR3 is TGTGCCAGCAGCTTGGAAGGTTTGGCTAACTATGGCTACACCTTC. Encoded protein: CASSLEGLANYGYTF.

The CDR3 DNA follows: TGTGCCTGGAGTGTGCGAGGGGGGGCGGATCGGGAGTTCTTC. Translation gives CAWSVRGGADREFF. The V and J genes are TRBV30 and TRBJ2-1, with TRBD2 as a possible D gene (7 bases). This CDR3 is 14 amino acids long. Germline V gives CDR1 GTSNPN, CDR2 SVGIG (reference sequence). V was clipped by 0 bases and J by 14 bases, with 20 bases between them.

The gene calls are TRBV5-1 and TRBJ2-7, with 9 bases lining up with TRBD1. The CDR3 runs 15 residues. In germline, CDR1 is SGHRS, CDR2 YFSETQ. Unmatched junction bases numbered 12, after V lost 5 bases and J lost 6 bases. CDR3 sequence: CASSLDGTGSSEQYF. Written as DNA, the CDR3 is TGCGCCAGCAGTCTGGACGGGACAGGGAGTAGCGAGCAGTACTTC.